This TCR beta chain was recorded in a study of shared clonotypes between healthy human individuals (dated by TCRdb to about 2020). Background for the entire study: The cohort comprised two women and a few men aged 18 to 49 years. For each donor, three plates each were used for CD4 naive and CD4 memory, two plates were used for CD8 naive, and one plate was used for CD8 memory. The study deeply sequenced blood TCR repertoires of several healthy adults to estimate repertoire size and the extent of clonotype sharing between individuals. Libraries were prepared and TCR repertoires were sequenced by different laboratories using diverse techniques, in order to increase sequencing depth and limit assay-specific biases. Each donor's leukapheresis produced roughly between roughly 0.94 and 9.5 billion PBMCs. The paper's findings and limits, for the study overall: Sampling was limited to blood, and TCR repertoires in tissue likely differ from TCR repertoires in blood. Naive subsets generally had larger estimated clonotype richness than memory subsets. Pairwise subsampling indicated that sequencing depth was expected to affect the degree of clonotype sharing among donors. Across a few donors, approximately 4.9% of naive CD4, around 3.5% of naive CD8, roughly 2.2% of memory CD4, and under 0.45% of memory CD8 clonotypes were shared. Compared with non-shared clonotypes, clonotypes shared by all four sorted-subset donors had higher generation probabilities. The genetic and exposure-history diversity represented was limited by the small number of donors. Even with the large sequencing depth, rarefaction of the sorted-subset datasets indicated that sequencing was incomplete.

Using the deep immunoSEQ assay, multiplex PCR amplified TCR CDR3 regions from genomic DNA. Extracted genomic DNA from each cell subset was spread evenly across all wells of several immunoSEQ 96-well plates, with each plate serving as a replicate. For sorted subsets, each replicate PCR was loaded with 200 to 250 ng genomic DNA, equivalent to 25,000 to 35,000 T cell genomes. Purified libraries were measured with a Qubit 3.0 fluorometer, size-checked on a Bioanalyzer 2100, and measured again with the KAPA Library Quantification kit. Every immunoSEQ 96-well plate was sequenced on a dedicated single-read 150-cycle Illumina NextSeq 550 flow cell. On the authors' methods: The immunoSEQ output contained only junctional sequences without quality scores, so filtering could not match that applied to full-length reads. To assign V/J genes and CDR3, sequences were annotated against IMGT germline references using PyIR, a Python wrapper for IgBLAST v1.9. Any read was removed if the V/J assignment was weak (E-value above 1e-6), the CDR3 was missing, or the read contained stop codons, out-of-frame junctions, or ambiguous translated residues. A V3J clonotype was defined by an identical inferred V gene, J gene, and CDR3 amino acid sequence. Percentage overlap between repertoires was calculated by dividing the number of shared unique clonotypes by the size of the smaller repertoire. RTK rarefaction, the Chao1 estimator, and Recon v2.1 estimates of unobserved clonotypes were used to assess repertoire richness. Generation probabilities for all TCRbeta clonotypes obtained by the gDNA method from four donors were computed using OLGA. In TCRdb, the immuneACCESS table is reduced to in-frame sequences with V and J assigned. These tables do not hold every clone; where another copy was compared, an unresolved V gene accounts for under half, and the others remain unexplained. V, J and clone size reflect that table, while D and trimming were determined from the DNA. The sample table records over 1.4 million clones; roughly 96% of these occur just once. The top ten clones comprise approximately 1.2% of the sample.

Reading from cysteine to phenylalanine, the CDR3 counts 13 amino acids. The kept DNA is CDR3 alone, 39 bases in frame from the first base. According to the germline V gene, CDR1 reads SGDLS and CDR2 reads YYNGEE. Deletion took 0 bases off V and 13 bases off J, with a span of 16 bases between the germline ends. Regarding this clone: This clone's antigen is unknown. Base qualities are missing; no much larger clone stands one base away.

Donors were healthy HIV-negative adults with no recently reported acute infections or vaccinations. Only Caucasian adults living in Nashville, Tennessee, USA were represented among the donors. CD4+ T cells were enriched through magnetic negative selection, after which naive cells were positively selected on CD45RA and the remaining negative fraction served as the memory subset. Blood was collected by leukapheresis, and PBMCs were isolated by Ficoll-Histopaque density gradient centrifugation and then cryopreserved in liquid nitrogen vapor phase. Analytical flow cytometry was used to check the purity and quantity of every magnetically sorted T cell population. From each sorted fraction, genomic DNA was isolated and quantified by UV absorbance on a Nanodrop 2000c.

The TCR sequence derives from a man younger than 40 in good health. The chain was built from TRBV9 and TRBJ1-2; tentative D gene TRBD1, with 6 bases matching. Sequenced input: naive CD4+ T cells sorted from blood. The cell subset or site label, read with the paper, signifies: CD45RA+ positively selected. The CDR3 protein sequence reads: CASSVEGGRGLTF. The bases are TGTGCCAGCAGCGTAGAGGGGGGAAGGGGCCTCACCTTC.